The sequence of this T cell receptor beta chain was determined in a study of glioma-infiltrating T cells. Overall study results and limits: Tissue-blood divergence was below expectation in non-neoplastic patients, above in gliomas. Only very few CDR3 sequences appeared in both tissue and blood.

The CDR3 length is 15 residues. V was cut by 6 bases and J by 4 bases, with 16 bases left in between. Germline V lookup: CDR1 MDHEN, CDR2 SYDVKM. Amplification of TCR alpha and beta CDR3 regions from RNA used iRepertoire nested multiplex PCR. Input was roughly 85-450 ng of tissue mRNA or PBMC total RNA. TCRdb reanalysed the multiplex PCR reads using MiXCR and keeps one entry per CDR3 protein. Of fewer than 55,000 distinct CDR3 sequences in the sample, approximately 20% were seen once. This clonotype occurred many times. Its antigen remains unknown. The V call is TRBV28, the J call TRBJ2-1; D is unresolved. Sequencing input: glioma tissue, nonneoplastic brain tissue, or PBMCs (not recorded which). The receptor was isolated from a human donor with low-grade glioma or glioblastoma, undergoing nonglioma brain surgery, or in good health (not recorded which). In nucleotides, the CDR3 is TGTGCCAGCAGCCCTCCGACACAGAGTTACAATGAGCAGTTCTTC. It is translated as CASSPPTQSYNEQFF.